This TCR beta chain was observed in a study of CD8+CD57+ T cells in acquired aplastic anemia. Study details: Mean read depth for CD4+ cells from healthy donors was some 11 million.

The table lists this clonotype with many counts. No antigen is known for it. TCR beta VDJ and CDR3 profiles were obtained from a genomic DNA template. TCRdb passed the reads through MiXCR, listing each CDR3 protein once. The repertoire includes around 230,000 distinct CDR3 sequences, roughly 55% of them detected once, and approximately 32% sits in the top ten. Study results and caveats: The study found no significant CD8+ Simpson's diversity difference between patients and controls. Overlapping CD8+ CDR3 repertoires of patients and controls contained some 30 shared sequences.

Germline V lookup: CDR1 MNHNY, CDR2 SVGAGI (reference sequence). V dropped 2 bases and J dropped 1 base, with 6 bases sitting between them. The CDR3 spans 15 residues. The sequenced sample was sorted CD4+, CD8+, or CD8+CD57+ T cells (not recorded which) from PBMCs. The sequence was obtained from a human donor in good health. The chain is built from TRBV6-6 and TRBJ2-6; D unclear. In DNA, the CDR3 is TGTGCCAGCAGTTACACGGGTTCTGGGGCCAACGTCCTGACTTTC. It yields the protein CASSYTGSGANVLTF.